Listed below are T cell receptor beta chains from one sample, sequenced in a study of identical twins. TCRdb itself ran the 5' RACE reads through MiXCR, one entry per CDR3 protein. The sample has fewer than 500,000 distinct CDR3 sequences, around 15% seen once. The data also belong to a second study, concerning yellow fever vaccine responses in identical twins.

Sequenced: CD4+ T cells sorted from blood. The receptors here all came from a woman between 18 and 29 years old in good health. The CDR3 runs from the conserved cysteine through the conserved F or W. Fields, in order: clone size, J gene, V gene, CDR3 protein. Expanded clones are given a class, and other clones once, few, many or no size at all.

few,TRBJ2-1,TRBV6-5,CASSSGGTGGFEQFF
.,TRBJ1-2,TRBV20-1,CSARLPSSGGYTF
few,TRBJ2-2,TRBV7-2,CASSLATYTGELFF
.,TRBJ2-2,TRBV4-1,CASSQVTGGANTGELFF
.,TRBJ2-3,TRBV11-2,CASSLGGTSGRGTDTQYF
.,TRBJ2-3,TRBV5-1,CASSLWAGGSDTQYF
.,TRBJ1-3,TRBV12-3/TRBV12-4,CASRAGVNSGNTIYF
.,TRBJ2-1,TRBV5-1,CASSLEYSGSYNEQFF
many,TRBJ2-2,TRBV12-3/TRBV12-4,CASSLQNTGELFF
.,TRBJ2-7,TRBV5-1,CASSQTVRDRVSGEQYF
few,TRBJ2-3,TRBV3-1,CASSHPLATTDTQYF
.,TRBJ2-7,TRBV28,CASSGQRVGSYEQYF
few,TRBJ1-1,TRBV6-2/TRBV6-3,CASSYTEWTEAFF
many,TRBJ1-6,TRBV5-1,CASSLEGSYNSPLHF
.,TRBJ2-6,TRBV5-4,CASSLATGQGIAGANVLTF
few,TRBJ1-6,TRBV5-5,CASSLITGNNSPLHF
.,TRBJ2-5,TRBV7-2,CASSLRLEQETQYF
.,TRBJ2-1,TRBV11-2,CASSFGHNNEQFF
few,TRBJ2-4,TRBV19,CASSMYRTQATWNIQYF
few,TRBJ2-7,TRBV28,CASSQIPRMYEQYF
few,TRBJ2-3,TRBV24-1,CATSDSGWPDTQYF
few,TRBJ2-1,TRBV12-3/TRBV12-4,CASRASSGGWKQFF
few,TRBJ2-4,TRBV6-2/TRBV6-3,CASSYVQGTIQYF
.,TRBJ1-5,TRBV20-1,CSASQPGVSNQPQHF
many,TRBJ2-2,TRBV4-1,CASSHRGAPRDTGELFF
many,TRBJ2-7,TRBV28,CASSSGYEQYF
.,TRBJ2-5,TRBV5-1,CASSVSGGGETQYF
many,TRBJ1-2,TRBV7-6,CASSPGPSPGYTF
few,TRBJ1-5,TRBV20-1,CSARRLGDNQPQHF
few,TRBJ2-3,TRBV20-1,CSAPGLRLGGGDTQYF
few,TRBJ1-1,TRBV18,CASSPPGGVNTEAFF
.,TRBJ2-7,TRBV4-1,CASSQDPRNSGQVVYEQYF
few,TRBJ2-7,TRBV3-1,CASSQARGSSTRQYF
few,TRBJ2-7,TRBV10-2,CASLGQGYEQYF
few,TRBJ2-7,TRBV6-6,CASSYGTRPEQYF
.,TRBJ2-7,TRBV7-8,CASSLALTSEQYF
few,TRBJ2-1,TRBV4-1,CASRRLAGYNEQFF
few,TRBJ2-1,TRBV5-4,CASSQHGGALPEQFF
few,TRBJ2-1,TRBV5-1,CASSSPDGLAGGSSYNEQFF
.,TRBJ1-2,TRBV20-1,CSAFRGGAGYTF
few,TRBJ2-1,TRBV20-1,CSAPPAGGTYNEQFF
many,TRBJ2-2,TRBV20-1,CSARDLRLAGGLTGELFF
few,TRBJ2-5,TRBV20-1,CSAGSSGGPGGETQYF
few,TRBJ2-3,TRBV5-1,CASSLLAGSGTDTQYF
.,TRBJ2-2,TRBV12-3/TRBV12-4,CASSLQQGNTGELFF
.,TRBJ2-2,TRBV5-1,CASSPEPVGTGELFF
few,TRBJ2-7,TRBV23-1,CARGTARPLISYEQYF
few,TRBJ2-3,TRBV27,CASSWVAGLTDTQYF
.,TRBJ2-1,TRBV3-1,CASSQDLRTTNEQFF
few,TRBJ1-4,TRBV5-1,CASRAGAPDITKLFF
.,TRBJ2-7,TRBV5-4,CASSLGEGSYGWWNF
many,TRBJ2-7,TRBV20-1,CSAKSTYEQYF
many,TRBJ1-3,TRBV4-3,CASSQTVGVSGNTIYF
few,TRBJ2-1,TRBV24-1,CATSDSRKGGNNEQFF
few,TRBJ1-6,TRBV12-3/TRBV12-4,CASSLFPRQGDYSPLHF
.,TRBJ2-5,TRBV6-1,CASRMTGGSETQYF
.,TRBJ2-5,TRBV25-1,CASSESIEYRGRWETQYF
few,TRBJ2-2,TRBV19,CASRIAGVAGANTGELFF
many,TRBJ2-7,TRBV5-1,CASSDGDRTGRSYEQYF